This T cell receptor (beta chain) was sequenced during a study of cytomegalovirus exposure and HLA in healthy donors. Broader study findings: Many donors carried some public TCRs, although rarity characterized most TCR sequences.

As to this clone: Antigen specificity is unknown.

13 Jbeta primers and 60 Vbeta primers were used for the PCR. Using immunoSEQ multiplex PCR, the repertoire was profiled, and TCRdb retains in-frame clones only, with some absent. The repertoire consists of approximately 130,000 clones, with more than 65% occurring once and the leading ten covering more than 1.5%. The CDR3 has 14 residues. Per germline, CDR1 SGDLS and CDR2 YYNGEE. The V end was cut by 2 bases, the J end by 5 bases, with 13 bases between. The TCR originated in a man between 18 and 29 years old in good health and CMV-seronegative. The gene calls are TRBV9 and TRBJ2-5, with a weak D call TRBD1 (7 bases). The source material was PBMCs. Here the CDR3 DNA reads TGTGCCAGCAGCGTCGCGGGACAGTGGGAGACCCAGTACTTC. Translated, it gives CASSVAGQWETQYF.